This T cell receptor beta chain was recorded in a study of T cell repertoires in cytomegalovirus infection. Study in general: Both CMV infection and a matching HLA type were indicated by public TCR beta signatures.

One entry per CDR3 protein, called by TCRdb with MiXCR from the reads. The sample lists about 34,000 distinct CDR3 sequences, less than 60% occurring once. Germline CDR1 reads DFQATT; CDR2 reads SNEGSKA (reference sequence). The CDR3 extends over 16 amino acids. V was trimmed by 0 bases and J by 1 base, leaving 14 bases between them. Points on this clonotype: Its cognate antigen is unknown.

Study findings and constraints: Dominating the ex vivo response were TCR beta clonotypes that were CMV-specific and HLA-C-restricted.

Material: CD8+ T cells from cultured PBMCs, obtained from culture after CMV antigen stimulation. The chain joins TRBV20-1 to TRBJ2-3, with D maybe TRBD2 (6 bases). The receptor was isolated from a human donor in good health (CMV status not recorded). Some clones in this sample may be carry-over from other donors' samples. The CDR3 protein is CSARDLGTPRTDTQYF. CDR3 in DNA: TGCAGTGCTAGAGATCTAGGGACTCCACGCACAGATACGCAGTATTTT.